Presented here are 15 T cell receptor beta chains from one specimen sequenced in a study of regulatory T cells in long-lasting Graves disease. The time point was: persistent/refractory GD, antithyroid drugs over 5 years with positive TRAb. The TCR library was prepared using RNA isolated from PBMCs. Construction of TCR beta libraries relied on iRepertoire HTBI primers and on Arm-PCR targeting CDR3 regions. TCRdb called the multiplex PCR reads again in MiXCR, with one record for every CDR3 protein. The data hold about 660,000 distinct CDR3 sequences, with around 30% observed a single time. The source material was peripheral blood mononuclear cells (PBMCs), sampled when the disease was refractory, from a patient treated with antithyroid drugs. The receptors here all came from a female donor with Graves disease.

The genes are TRBV5-1 and TRBJ1-2; 11 bases match TRBD1. Germline CDR1 SGHRS, CDR2 YFSETQ. The CDR3 contains 16 residues. The V gene end was trimmed by 4 bases and the J gene end by 4 bases; junction bases not matched to a gene: 9. CDR3 sequence: CASSLSRDRGIYGYTF. CDR3 in DNA: TGCGCCAGCAGCCTGTCCCGGGACAGGGGGATCTATGGCTACACCTTC.

This clonotype was seen a handful of times. V usage is TRBV6-1 and J usage is TRBJ1-2, with D uncertain. V lost 4 bases and J 2 bases, leaving 11 bases between the germline ends. CDR1 is MNHNS and CDR2 is SASEGT in the germline V gene. The CDR3 is 14 amino acids. CDR3 nucleotides: TGTGCCAGCAGTGTAGGCGGGAAGAACTATGGCTACACCTTC. Protein product: CASSVGGKNYGYTF.

The chain links TRBV20-1 to TRBJ1-3; 8 bases agree with TRBD1. The V segment lost 6 bases and the J segment 4 bases; nucleotides outside the gene matches: 5. The length of the CDR3 is 13 residues. Germline V gives CDR1 DFQATT, CDR2 SNEGSKA (reference sequence). For the CDR3, the DNA is TGCAGTGCGGCGGACAGGGCGGGAAACACCATATATTTT. Its translation is CSAADRAGNTIYF.

This clonotype was observed a few times. One end of the junction is discordant with germline, which a read error may explain. The chain uses TRBV28 and TRBJ2-5, with D possibly being TRBD1 (6 bases). Germline V lookup: CDR1 MDHEN, CDR2 SYDVKM. The CDR3 is made up of 13 amino acids. This CDR3 is CASSFRGQEAQYF. The CDR3 coding sequence is TGTGCCAGCAGCTTCCGGGGACAAGAGGCCCAGTACTTC.

The count of this clonotype is one. This rearrangement joins TRBV5-1 to TRBJ2-5, with 14 bases that match TRBD2. Germline V lookup: CDR1 SGHRS, CDR2 YFSETQ. Trimming took 4 bases from V and 5 from J; bases not matched to a gene: 7. This CDR3 region has 16 residues. CDR3 sequence reads: CASSLMGLAGVETQYF. The DNA for the CDR3 is TGCGCCAGCAGCCTTATGGGACTAGCGGGAGTTGAGACCCAGTACTTC.

This rearrangement joins TRBV27 to TRBJ2-7; D could derive from TRBD1 or TRBD2 (5 bases each). The germline gives CDR1 MNHEY, CDR2 SMNVEV (reference sequence). CDR3 length equals 16 residues. V gave up 5 bases and J gave up 2 bases, with 19 bases separating them. CDR3 sequence reads: CASSPLPGPTTYEQYF. The CDR3 coding sequence is TGTGCCAGCAGTCCGCTGCCGGGACCGACCACCTACGAGCAGTACTTC.

The CDR3 DNA reads as TGCAGTGCTAGAGATCCGACGAACGGCAATCAGCCCCAGCATTTT. This codes for CSARDPTNGNQPQHF. The chain couples TRBV20-1 to TRBJ1-5, with unresolved D. Trimming cost V 0 bases and J 2 bases, with 11 bases left between them. The CDR3 has 15 residues. Germline-derived CDR1 and CDR2 are DFQATT and SNEGSKA (reference sequence).

Many counts were recorded for this clonotype. The rearrangement links TRBV11-2 to TRBJ2-2; weak D call: TRBD2 (6 bases). The CDR3 length is 15 residues. Germline V lookup: CDR1 SGHAT, CDR2 FQNNGV. Trimming took 3 bases from V and 5 from J, leaving 13 bases between them. CDR3: CASSFLVGGTGELFF. The CDR3 DNA reads TGTGCCAGCAGCTTCCTAGTTGGGGGGACCGGGGAGCTGTTTTTT. Variable domain in full (rest from reference TRBV11-2 and TRBJ2-2): EAGVAQSPRYKIIEKRQSVAFWCNPISGHATLYWYQQILGQGPKLLIQFQNNGVVDDSQLPKDRFSAERLKGVDSTLKIQPAKLEDSAVYLCASSFLVGGTGELFFGEGSRLTVL.

This clonotype came up a few times. The chain couples TRBV2 to TRBJ1-5; TRBD1 might be the D (5 bases). V was pared by 4 bases and J by 5 bases, with 12 bases between. This CDR3 is 14 amino acids long. Germline assignment: CDR1 SNHLY and CDR2 FYNNEI. As DNA, the CDR3 is TGTGCCAGCAGTGGATACAGCAGGGATCAGCCCCAGCATTTT. Its protein product is CASSGYSRDQPQHF.

This clonotype has just a few counts. The V call is TRBV15, the J call TRBJ1-4, with D maybe TRBD1 (6 bases). The length of the CDR3 is 13 residues. The germline CDR1 and CDR2 sequences are LNHNV and YYDKDF (reference sequence). The germline V and J ends were trimmed by 5 bases and 11 bases, with 15 bases remaining between them. The CDR3 DNA reads TGTGCCACCAGCTTCCGGGACAACTATAAACTGTTTTTT. Amino acid sequence: CATSFRDNYKLFF.

This clonotype was observed a handful of times. The genes are TRBV20-1 and TRBJ1-1; 10 bases fit TRBD1. The CDR3 covers 14 residues. Per germline, CDR1 DFQATT and CDR2 SNEGSKA (reference sequence). V trimming: 5 bases; J trimming: 1 base; junction bases outside the gene matches: 4. CDR3 region: CSAPTGGENTEAFF. CDR3 nucleotides: TGCAGTGCTCCGACAGGGGGCGAGAACACTGAAGCTTTCTTT.

The chain recombines TRBV19 with TRBJ1-1; D is unclear. Germline loops: CDR1 LNHDA, CDR2 SQIVND (reference sequence). The CDR3 runs 13 residues. Trimming removed 2 bases from V and 4 bases from J, with 8 bases in between. CDR3 residues: CASSILRSTEAFF. The CDR3 DNA reads TGTGCCAGTAGTATATTGAGATCCACTGAAGCTTTCTTT.

This clonotype was found many times. The chain joins TRBV2 to TRBJ1-2; D is unresolved. Germline CDR1 is SNHLY and CDR2 is FYNNEI. The V gene lost 8 bases and the J gene lost 3 bases, with 10 bases spanning the gap. The CDR3 spans 12 residues. CDR3 protein: CASVGRDYGYTF. The CDR3 DNA is TGTGCCAGCGTCGGTAGGGACTATGGCTACACCTTC.

This clonotype was found a few times. The chain links TRBV27 to TRBJ2-7; TRBD2 agrees at 9 bases. The CDR3 sequence is 15 residues long. In germline, CDR1 is MNHEY, CDR2 SMNVEV (reference sequence). Trimming took 6 bases from V and 2 from J; bases not matched to a gene: 8. The CDR3 nucleotides are TGTGCCAGCAGCTTCGCTAGCGGGACTACCTACGAGCAGTACTTC. Translated: CASSFASGTTYEQYF.

This sequence joins TRBV7-3 and TRBJ1-1; D perhaps matches TRBD1 (5 bases). Germline CDR1 reads SGHTA; CDR2 reads FQGTGA. Trimming pared 1 base from V and 4 bases from J, leaving 13 bases between. CDR3 length equals 15 residues. The CDR3: CASSLRGGEGTEAFF. In nucleotides, the CDR3 is TGTGCCAGCAGCTTAAGGGGGGGGGAGGGCACTGAAGCTTTCTTT.